The clone carrying this T cell receptor beta chain appeared a few times. Antigen: not known. TCRdb reprocessed the reads with MiXCR, giving one entry per CDR3 protein. The data show 600,000 to 800,000 distinct CDR3 sequences, 24% seen once. The data belong to a study of T cell repertoires in cytomegalovirus infection. Study-level information: Public TCR beta signatures were indicative of both CMV infection and a matching HLA type. The study, taken as a whole, reports: In two of eight donors, the top clonotype was HLA-C-restricted CMV-specific. There were carriers of CMV plus the relevant HLA, and cumulative public TCR beta family frequency identified them.

The CDR3 loop spans 17 amino acids. V was shortened by 6 bases and J by 0 bases, with 17 bases between the two germline ends. The sequencing input was CD8+ T cells from PBMCs. The clonotype comes from a human donor in good health (CMV status not recorded). Some clones in this sample may be carry-over from other donors' samples. The rearrangement joins TRBV23-1 to TRBJ2-2; maybe TRBD2 (5 bases). TRBV23-1 is marked as an open reading frame, function uncertain. The CDR3 here is CASSLGLRGANTGELFF. The CDR3 region has the DNA TGCGCCAGCAGCCTAGGACTGCGCGGCGCGAACACCGGGGAGCTGTTTTTT.